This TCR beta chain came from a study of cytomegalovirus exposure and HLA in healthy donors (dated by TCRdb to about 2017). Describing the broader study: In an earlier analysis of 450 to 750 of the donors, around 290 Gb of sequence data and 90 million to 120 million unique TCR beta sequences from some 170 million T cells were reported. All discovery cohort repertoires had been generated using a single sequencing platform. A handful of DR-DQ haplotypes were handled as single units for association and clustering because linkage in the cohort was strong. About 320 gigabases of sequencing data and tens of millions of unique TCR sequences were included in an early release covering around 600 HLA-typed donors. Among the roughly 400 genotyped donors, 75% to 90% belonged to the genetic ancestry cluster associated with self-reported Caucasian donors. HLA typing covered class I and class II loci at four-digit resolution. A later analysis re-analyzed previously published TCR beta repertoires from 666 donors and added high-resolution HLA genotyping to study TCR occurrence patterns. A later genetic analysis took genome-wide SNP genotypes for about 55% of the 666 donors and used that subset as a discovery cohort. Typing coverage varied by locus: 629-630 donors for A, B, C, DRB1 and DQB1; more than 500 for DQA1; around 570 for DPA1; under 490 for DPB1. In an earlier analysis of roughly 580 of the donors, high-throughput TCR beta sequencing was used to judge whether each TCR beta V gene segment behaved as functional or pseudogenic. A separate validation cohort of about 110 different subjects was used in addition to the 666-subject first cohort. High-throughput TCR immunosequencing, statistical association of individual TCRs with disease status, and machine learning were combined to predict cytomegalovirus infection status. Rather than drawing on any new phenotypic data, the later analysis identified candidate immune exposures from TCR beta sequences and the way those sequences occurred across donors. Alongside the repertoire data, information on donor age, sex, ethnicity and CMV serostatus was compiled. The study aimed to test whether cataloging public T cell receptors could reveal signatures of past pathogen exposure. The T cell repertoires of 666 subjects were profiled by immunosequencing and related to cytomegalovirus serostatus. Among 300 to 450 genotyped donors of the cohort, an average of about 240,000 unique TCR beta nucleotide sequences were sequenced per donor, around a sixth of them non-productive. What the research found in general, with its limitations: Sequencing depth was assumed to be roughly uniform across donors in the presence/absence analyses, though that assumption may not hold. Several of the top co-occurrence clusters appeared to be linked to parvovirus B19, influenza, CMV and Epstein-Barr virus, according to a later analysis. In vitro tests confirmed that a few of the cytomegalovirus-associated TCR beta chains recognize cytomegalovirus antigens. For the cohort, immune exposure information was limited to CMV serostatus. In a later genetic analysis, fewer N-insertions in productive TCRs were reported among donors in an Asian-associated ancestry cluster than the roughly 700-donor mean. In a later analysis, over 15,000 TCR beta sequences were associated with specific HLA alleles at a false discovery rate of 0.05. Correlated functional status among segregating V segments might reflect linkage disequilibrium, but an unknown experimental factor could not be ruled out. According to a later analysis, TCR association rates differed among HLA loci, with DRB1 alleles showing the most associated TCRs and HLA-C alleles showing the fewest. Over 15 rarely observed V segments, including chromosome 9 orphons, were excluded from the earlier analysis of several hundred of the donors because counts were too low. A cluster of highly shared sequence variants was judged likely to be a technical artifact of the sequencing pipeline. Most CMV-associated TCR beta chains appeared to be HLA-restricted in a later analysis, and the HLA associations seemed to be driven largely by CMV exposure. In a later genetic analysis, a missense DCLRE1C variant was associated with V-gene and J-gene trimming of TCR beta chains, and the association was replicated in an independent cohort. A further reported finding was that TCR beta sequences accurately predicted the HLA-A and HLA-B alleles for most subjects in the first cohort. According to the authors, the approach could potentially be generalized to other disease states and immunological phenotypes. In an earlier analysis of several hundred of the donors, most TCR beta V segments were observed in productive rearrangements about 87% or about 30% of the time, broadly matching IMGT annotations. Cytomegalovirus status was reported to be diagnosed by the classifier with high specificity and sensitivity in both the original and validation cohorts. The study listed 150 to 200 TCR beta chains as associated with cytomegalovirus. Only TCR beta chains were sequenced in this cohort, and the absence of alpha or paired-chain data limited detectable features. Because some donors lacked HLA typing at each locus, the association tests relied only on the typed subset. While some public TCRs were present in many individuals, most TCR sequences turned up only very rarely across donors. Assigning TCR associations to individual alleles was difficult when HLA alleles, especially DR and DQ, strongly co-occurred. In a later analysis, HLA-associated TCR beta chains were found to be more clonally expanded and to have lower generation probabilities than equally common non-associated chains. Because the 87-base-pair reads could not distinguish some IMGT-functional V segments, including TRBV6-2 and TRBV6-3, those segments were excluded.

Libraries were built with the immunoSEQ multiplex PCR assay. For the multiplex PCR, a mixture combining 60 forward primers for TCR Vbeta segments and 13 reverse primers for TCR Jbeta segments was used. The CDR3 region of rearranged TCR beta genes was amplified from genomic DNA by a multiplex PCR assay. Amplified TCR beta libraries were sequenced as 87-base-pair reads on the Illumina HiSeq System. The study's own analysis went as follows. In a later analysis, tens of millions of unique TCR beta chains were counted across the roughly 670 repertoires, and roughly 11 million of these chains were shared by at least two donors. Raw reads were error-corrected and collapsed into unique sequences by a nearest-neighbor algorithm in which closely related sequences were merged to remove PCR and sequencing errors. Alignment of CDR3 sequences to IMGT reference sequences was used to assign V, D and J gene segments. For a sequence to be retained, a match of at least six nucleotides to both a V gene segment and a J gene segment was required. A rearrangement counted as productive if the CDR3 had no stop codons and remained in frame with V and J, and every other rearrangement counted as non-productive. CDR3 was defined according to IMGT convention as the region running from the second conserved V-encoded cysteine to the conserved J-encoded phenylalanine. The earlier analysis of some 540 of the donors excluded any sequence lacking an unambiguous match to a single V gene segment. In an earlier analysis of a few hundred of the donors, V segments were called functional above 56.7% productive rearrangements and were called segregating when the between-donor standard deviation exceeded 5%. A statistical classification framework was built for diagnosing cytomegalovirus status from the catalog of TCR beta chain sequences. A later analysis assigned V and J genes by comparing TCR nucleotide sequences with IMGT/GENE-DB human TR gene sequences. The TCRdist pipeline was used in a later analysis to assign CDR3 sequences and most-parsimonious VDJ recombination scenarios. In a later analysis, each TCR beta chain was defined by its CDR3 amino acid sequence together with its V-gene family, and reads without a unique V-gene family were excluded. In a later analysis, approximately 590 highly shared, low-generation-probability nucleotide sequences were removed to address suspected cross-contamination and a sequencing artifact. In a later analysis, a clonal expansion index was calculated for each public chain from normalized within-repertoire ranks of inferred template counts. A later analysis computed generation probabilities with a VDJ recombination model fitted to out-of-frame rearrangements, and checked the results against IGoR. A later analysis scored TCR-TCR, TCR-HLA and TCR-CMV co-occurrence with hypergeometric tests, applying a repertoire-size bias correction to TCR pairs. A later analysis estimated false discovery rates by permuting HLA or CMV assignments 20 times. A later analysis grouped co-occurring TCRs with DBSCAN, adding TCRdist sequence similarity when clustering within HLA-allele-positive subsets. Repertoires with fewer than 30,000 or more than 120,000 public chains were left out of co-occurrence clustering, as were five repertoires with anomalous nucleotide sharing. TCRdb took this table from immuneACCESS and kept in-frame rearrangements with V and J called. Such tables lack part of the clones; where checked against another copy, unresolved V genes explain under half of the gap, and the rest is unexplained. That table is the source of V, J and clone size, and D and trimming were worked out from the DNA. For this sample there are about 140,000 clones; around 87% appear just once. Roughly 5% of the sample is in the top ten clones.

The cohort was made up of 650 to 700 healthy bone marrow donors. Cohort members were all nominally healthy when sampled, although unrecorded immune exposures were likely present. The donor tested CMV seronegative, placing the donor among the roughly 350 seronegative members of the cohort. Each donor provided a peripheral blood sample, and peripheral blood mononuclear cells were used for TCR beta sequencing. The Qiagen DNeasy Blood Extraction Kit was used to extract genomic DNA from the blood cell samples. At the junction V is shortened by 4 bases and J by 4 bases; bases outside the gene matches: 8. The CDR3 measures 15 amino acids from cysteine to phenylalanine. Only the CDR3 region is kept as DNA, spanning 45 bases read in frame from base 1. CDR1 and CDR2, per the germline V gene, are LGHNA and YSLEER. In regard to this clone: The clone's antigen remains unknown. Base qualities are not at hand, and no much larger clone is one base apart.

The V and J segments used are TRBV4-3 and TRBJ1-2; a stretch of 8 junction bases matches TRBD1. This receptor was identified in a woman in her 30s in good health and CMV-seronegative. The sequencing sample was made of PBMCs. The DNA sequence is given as TGCGCCAGCAGCCGCGGACTTGGGACAGGCTATGGCTACACCTTC. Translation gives CASSRGLGTGYGYTF.